These 21 T cell receptor beta chains share one sample of origin, sequenced in a study of post-analysis software for immune sequencing data. General study results and limits: Controls had lower frequencies than patients of 4 or 5 TRBV segments, which included TRBV5-6, TRBV5-1 and TRBV20-1.

Their antigen targets remain unknown. Unique-molecular-identifier-tagged TCR beta cDNA libraries were used. Each CDR3 protein is one row after TCRdb ran MiXCR on the PCR reads. The sample lists 180,000 or so distinct CDR3 sequences, 29% occurring once. The material sequenced was blood. These receptors all come from a girl aged 2 to 17 with multiple sclerosis.

DNA for the CDR3: TGTGCCAGCTCACCAGAGGGGTACAATGAGCAGTACTTC. Encoded protein: CASSPEGYNEQYF. The chain couples TRBV18 to TRBJ2-1; the D call may be TRBD1 or TRBD2 (5 bases each). The J call may be mistaken, given a closer DNA end match to TRBJ2-7. Germline V gene sequence: CDR1 KGHSH, CDR2 LQKENI. The CDR3 is made up of 13 amino acids.

At least ten counts were recorded for this clonotype. The V call is TRBV6-5, the J call TRBJ1-1, with TRBD1 identical over 8 bases. Per the germline V gene, CDR1 is MNHEY and CDR2 is SVGAGI. Trimming removed 0 bases from V and 6 bases from J; junction bases left unmatched: 6. This CDR3 region has 15 residues. The CDR3 coding sequence is TGTGCCAGCAGTTACTCCGGACAGGGTGGCCCTGAAGCTTTCTTT. Encoded protein: CASSYSGQGGPEAFF.

This clonotype was seen repeatedly, ten times or more. The chain couples TRBV20-1 to TRBJ1-5, with D perhaps TRBD1 (6 bases). The germline gives CDR1 DFQATT, CDR2 SNEGSKA (reference sequence). The V gene lost 3 bases and the J gene lost 5 bases, with 17 bases spanning the gap. The CDR3 is made up of 15 amino acids. CDR3 bases: TGCAGTGCTAGGACAGGTTCCCGCGGAGATCAGCCCCAGCATTTT. Encoded protein: CSARTGSRGDQPQHF.

V gene TRBV5-1 combines with J gene TRBJ1-1, with D unresolved. CDR1 is SGHRS, CDR2 YFSETQ, per germline. V lost 4 bases, J lost 3 bases, and 10 bases lay in between. The CDR3 has 13 residues. CDR3 loop: CASSGNTDTEAFF. The CDR3 bases are TGCGCCAGCAGCGGAAACACAGACACTGAAGCTTTCTTT.

V and J are TRBV5-1 and TRBJ1-2; D remains ambiguous. The V end lost 4 bases, the J end lost 3 bases, and 16 bases lay between the germline ends. Germline V CDR1 and CDR2: SGHRS, YFSETQ. The CDR3 totals 15 residues. This CDR3 is CASSPLGGLDYGYTF. CDR3 nucleotides: TGCGCCAGCAGCCCGCTGGGAGGGCTCGACTATGGCTACACCTTC.

The V and J genes are TRBV5-1 and TRBJ1-1; D uncertain. The germline gives CDR1 SGHRS, CDR2 YFSETQ. The CDR3 consists of 13 residues. V was trimmed by 2 bases and J by 4 bases, leaving 9 bases between them. CDR3 DNA sequence: TGCGCCAGCAGCTTTGCCTCCTCCACTGAAGCTTTCTTT. Translating it yields CASSFASSTEAFF.

This clonotype was recorded at least ten times. CDR3: CASSLAGGQGQETQYF. Written as DNA, the CDR3 is TGCGCCAGCAGCTTGGCCGGGGGACAGGGGCAAGAGACCCAGTACTTC. The chain links TRBV5-1 to TRBJ2-5; 10 nucleotides match TRBD1. V lost 0 bases, J lost 2 bases, and 4 bases stayed unmatched. Germline V gene sequence: CDR1 SGHRS, CDR2 YFSETQ. This CDR3 region has 16 residues.

The chain links TRBV5-1 to TRBJ2-1; D call uncertain. Germline V gives CDR1 SGHRS, CDR2 YFSETQ. This CDR3 region has 19 residues. V was trimmed by 3 bases and J by 0 bases, leaving 22 bases between them. CDR3 sequence reads: CASSSLSSTSRSSYNEQFF. Here the CDR3 DNA reads TGCGCCAGCAGCTCGTTGAGTTCTACGTCCCGAAGCTCCTACAATGAGCAGTTCTTC.

This clonotype was observed a few times. The V call is TRBV7-2, the J call TRBJ2-3; tentative D call: TRBD2 (7 bases). Germline CDR1 and CDR2: SGHTA and FQGNSA. CDR3 length equals 16 residues. V gave up 2 bases and J gave up 5 bases, with 17 bases separating them. This CDR3 reads CASSLKRGGEIDTQYF. As DNA, the CDR3 is TGTGCCAGCAGCTTAAAGAGGGGGGGGGAAATAGATACGCAGTATTTT.

This clonotype was picked up many times. This CDR3 reads CASSSGGGPGTSGKKNAYEQYF. CDR3 DNA sequence: TGCGCCAGCAGCTCTGGGGGGGGACCCGGGACTAGCGGGAAGAAGAACGCCTACGAGCAGTACTTC. The chain couples TRBV5-1 to TRBJ2-7; TRBD2 agrees at 13 bases. Looked up from germline, CDR1 is SGHRS and CDR2 is YFSETQ. Trimming at V came to 3 bases and at J to 2 bases, leaving 23 bases not matched to a gene. This CDR3 contains 22 residues.

The V and J genes are TRBV30 and TRBJ2-5, with unresolved D. CDR3 size: 11 residues. Looked up from germline, CDR1 is GTSNPN and CDR2 is SVGIG (reference sequence). V was clipped by 4 bases and J by 7 bases, with 10 bases between them. CDR3 sequence: CAWKRVVTQYF. The CDR3, as DNA: TGTGCCTGGAAACGGGTGGTGACCCAGTACTTC.

With regard to this clonotype: A much larger clone is a single base away; this may be a read error. The rearrangement links TRBV5-1 to TRBJ2-1; D remains unclear. The CDR3 has 14 residues. From germline, CDR1 is SGHRS and CDR2 YFSETQ. Between the trimmed V and J ends, which lost 1 base and 6 bases, there was a span of 11 bases. This CDR3 reads CASSLRVWSNEQFF. The CDR3 bases are TGCGCCAGCAGCTTGCGGGTGTGGAGCAATGAGCAGTTCTTC.

The rearrangement joins TRBV5-1 to TRBJ2-3, with a tentative D call TRBD1 (6 bases). V lost 6 bases and J lost 4, with 15 bases in between. Germline CDR1 SGHRS, CDR2 YFSETQ. The CDR3 covers 14 residues. In DNA form, the CDR3 reads TGCGCCAGCAACCCCTCGACAGGTTCAGATACGCAGTATTTT. It is translated as CASNPSTGSDTQYF.

The chain employs TRBV20-1 and TRBJ1-1; TRBD1 might be the D (5 bases). This CDR3 spans 13 amino acids. Germline V gene sequence: CDR1 DFQATT, CDR2 SNEGSKA (reference sequence). The CDR3 DNA reads TGCGGCACCAGATGGGGGATGAACACTGAAGCTTTCTTT. Translated: CGTRWGMNTEAFF.

The V and J genes are TRBV5-1 and TRBJ2-7, with D possibly matching TRBD2 (6 bases). Germline V CDR1 and CDR2: SGHRS, YFSETQ. The CDR3 spans 15 residues. The ends were cut back, 0 bases at V and 2 bases at J, with 12 bases in the middle. CDR3: CASSLVPAGTYEQYF. In DNA form, the CDR3 reads TGCGCCAGCAGCTTGGTGCCGGCGGGGACCTACGAGCAGTACTTC.

A few counts support this clonotype. The chain carries TRBV27 and TRBJ1-6, with D possibly being TRBD1 (5 bases). CDR3 length equals 15 residues. V lost 5 bases and J lost 8, with 16 bases in between. Looked up from germline, CDR1 is MNHEY and CDR2 is SMNVEV (reference sequence). The CDR3 reads CASSGGRGSYSPLHF. The CDR3 nucleotides read TGTGCCAGCAGTGGGGGACGAGGAAGCTATTCACCCCTCCACTTT.

With respect to this clonotype: Germline is not matched at one junction end, which may reflect a read error. The V and J genes are TRBV5-1 and TRBJ2-3; 9 bases match TRBD2. This CDR3 is built from 15 residues. Looked up from germline, CDR1 is SGHRS and CDR2 is YFSETQ. The CDR3 is CASSLEAGGPYTQYF. The CDR3 DNA reads TGCGCCAGTAGCTTGGAGGCGGGAGGGCCATATACGCAGTATTTT.

This chain uses TRBV9 with TRBJ2-3; perhaps TRBD2 as D (6 bases). The CDR3 extends over 14 amino acids. Trimming cost V 4 bases and J 6 bases, with 15 bases left between them. Per germline, CDR1 SGDLS and CDR2 YYNGEE. This CDR3 reads CASSFRLGLDTQYF. CDR3 nucleotides: TGTGCCAGCAGCTTCAGACTAGGATTGGATACGCAGTATTTT.

Only a few counts were recorded for this clonotype. The gene calls are TRBV5-1 and TRBJ2-7; no clear D. Germline V CDR1 and CDR2: SGHRS, YFSETQ. Trimming stripped 5 bases from V and 2 bases from J, with 17 bases between. There are 15 residues in the CDR3. The DNA of the CDR3 is TGCGCCAGCAGGACGGGCTCGGATACCACCTACGAGCAGTACTTC. This sequence encodes CASRTGSDTTYEQYF.

The chain combines TRBV5-1 with TRBJ2-7, with 11 nucleotides matching TRBD2. The V and J ends lost 5 bases and 5 bases, in that order; junction bases with no gene match: 12. Germline-derived CDR1 and CDR2 are SGHRS and YFSETQ. The CDR3 extends over 16 amino acids. The CDR3 loop is CASRPFTSGRGHEQYF. CDR3 coding DNA: TGCGCCAGCAGACCCTTTACTAGCGGGAGAGGCCACGAGCAGTACTTC.

This clonotype came up many times. The V and J genes are TRBV21-1 and TRBJ2-4; the table assigns TRBD2, which was not confirmed against the DNA. TRBV21-1 is deemed a pseudogene. CDR3 length: 17 amino acids. The CDR3 is CASGTNRILLAKNIQYF. In nucleotides, the CDR3 is TGTGCCAGCGGGACTAACCGAATTCTACTAGCCAAAAACATTCAGTACTTC.